This T cell receptor (beta chain) was profiled in a study of early T cells in non-severe SARS-CoV-2 infection. Study-level information: Sequencing was performed on bulk RNA from unsorted whole blood, leaving chains unpaired. Findings and limits, study-wide: Anti-spike CD8 specificities were favored by VDJdb matching, whose results missed private and CD4 specificities.

The CDR3 contains 14 residues. Trimming took off 2 bases at V and 2 bases at J, with 9 bases between the two ends. The germline CDR1 and CDR2 sequences are SQVTM and ANQGSEA. Individual cDNA molecules received unique molecular identifiers during library preparation. One entry per CDR3 protein, called by TCRdb with MiXCR from the 5' RACE reads. The repertoire holds roughly 92,000 distinct CDR3 sequences, less than 15% seen once, with 4.4% in the top ten. This clonotype was seen repeatedly, ten times or more. The antigen is undetermined. This receptor was identified in an adult who was a healthcare worker with PCR-confirmed SARS-CoV-2 infection or an uninfected control (not recorded which). This material consisted of whole blood, taken at baseline. V usage is TRBV29-1 and J usage is TRBJ2-2; unclear D gene. The DNA of the CDR3 is TGCAGCGTTGAATACCTAGACAACACCGGGGAGCTGTTTTTT. Protein product: CSVEYLDNTGELFF.